Each of the 4 T cell receptor beta chains below was sequenced from the same sample in a study of cytomegalovirus exposure and HLA in healthy donors. PCR involved 60 Vbeta and 13 Jbeta primers. TCRdb's copy holds only in-frame clones and misses some; the assay was immunoSEQ multiplex PCR. The sample shows some 120,000 clones, under 85% of them seen only once. The sample was PBMCs. These receptors all stem from a woman aged 45-59 years in good health and CMV-seropositive.

This sequence joins TRBV7-9 and TRBJ1-6; 8 nucleotides match TRBD1. CDR3 length: 13 residues. Germline CDR1 SEHNR, CDR2 FQNEAQ (reference sequence). Germline trimming cut 6 bases from V and 13 bases from J; bases unmatched to any gene: 8. The CDR3 DNA follows: TGTGCCAGCAGTTACTTACAGGGGGACCCCCTCCACTTT. Amino acid sequence: CASSYLQGDPLHF.

This sequence joins TRBV7-2 and TRBJ2-1; D gene uncertain. V lost 5 bases and J lost 4, with 15 bases in between. In germline, CDR1 is SGHTA, CDR2 FQGNSA. This CDR3 comprises 15 residues. CDR3 nucleotides: TGTGCCAGCAGCCGTGGTCTGATCGGGTACAATGAGCAGTTCTTC. Its protein product is CASSRGLIGYNEQFF. Using reference TRBV7-2 and TRBJ2-1 for the parts outside the CDR3, the full variable domain is GAGVSQSPSNKVTEKGKDVELRCDPISGHTALYWYRQSLGQGLEFLIYFQGNSAPDKSGLPSDRFSAERTGGSVSTLTIQRTQQEDSAVYLCASSRGLIGYNEQFFGPGTRLTVL.

The rearrangement joins TRBV5-1 to TRBJ2-7, with 7 bases that match TRBD1. The CDR3 sequence is 13 residues long. The V gene's germline CDR1 is SGHRS and CDR2 YFSETQ. Trimming took 3 bases from V and 6 from J; bases not matched to a gene: 6. CDR3 loop: CASSSTTGIEQYF. CDR3 nucleotides: TGCGCCAGCAGCTCGACGACAGGGATCGAGCAGTACTTC.

The chain employs TRBV5-1 and TRBJ2-1; 10 bases match TRBD2. Germline V gene data show CDR1 as SGHRS and CDR2 as YFSETQ. This CDR3 has 15 residues. Losses at the gene ends were 0 bases for V and 9 bases for J; bases not matched to a gene: 6. The CDR3 loop reads CASSLDPSGGSEQFF. The CDR3 DNA is TGCGCCAGCAGCTTGGACCCTAGCGGGGGTTCTGAGCAGTTCTTC.